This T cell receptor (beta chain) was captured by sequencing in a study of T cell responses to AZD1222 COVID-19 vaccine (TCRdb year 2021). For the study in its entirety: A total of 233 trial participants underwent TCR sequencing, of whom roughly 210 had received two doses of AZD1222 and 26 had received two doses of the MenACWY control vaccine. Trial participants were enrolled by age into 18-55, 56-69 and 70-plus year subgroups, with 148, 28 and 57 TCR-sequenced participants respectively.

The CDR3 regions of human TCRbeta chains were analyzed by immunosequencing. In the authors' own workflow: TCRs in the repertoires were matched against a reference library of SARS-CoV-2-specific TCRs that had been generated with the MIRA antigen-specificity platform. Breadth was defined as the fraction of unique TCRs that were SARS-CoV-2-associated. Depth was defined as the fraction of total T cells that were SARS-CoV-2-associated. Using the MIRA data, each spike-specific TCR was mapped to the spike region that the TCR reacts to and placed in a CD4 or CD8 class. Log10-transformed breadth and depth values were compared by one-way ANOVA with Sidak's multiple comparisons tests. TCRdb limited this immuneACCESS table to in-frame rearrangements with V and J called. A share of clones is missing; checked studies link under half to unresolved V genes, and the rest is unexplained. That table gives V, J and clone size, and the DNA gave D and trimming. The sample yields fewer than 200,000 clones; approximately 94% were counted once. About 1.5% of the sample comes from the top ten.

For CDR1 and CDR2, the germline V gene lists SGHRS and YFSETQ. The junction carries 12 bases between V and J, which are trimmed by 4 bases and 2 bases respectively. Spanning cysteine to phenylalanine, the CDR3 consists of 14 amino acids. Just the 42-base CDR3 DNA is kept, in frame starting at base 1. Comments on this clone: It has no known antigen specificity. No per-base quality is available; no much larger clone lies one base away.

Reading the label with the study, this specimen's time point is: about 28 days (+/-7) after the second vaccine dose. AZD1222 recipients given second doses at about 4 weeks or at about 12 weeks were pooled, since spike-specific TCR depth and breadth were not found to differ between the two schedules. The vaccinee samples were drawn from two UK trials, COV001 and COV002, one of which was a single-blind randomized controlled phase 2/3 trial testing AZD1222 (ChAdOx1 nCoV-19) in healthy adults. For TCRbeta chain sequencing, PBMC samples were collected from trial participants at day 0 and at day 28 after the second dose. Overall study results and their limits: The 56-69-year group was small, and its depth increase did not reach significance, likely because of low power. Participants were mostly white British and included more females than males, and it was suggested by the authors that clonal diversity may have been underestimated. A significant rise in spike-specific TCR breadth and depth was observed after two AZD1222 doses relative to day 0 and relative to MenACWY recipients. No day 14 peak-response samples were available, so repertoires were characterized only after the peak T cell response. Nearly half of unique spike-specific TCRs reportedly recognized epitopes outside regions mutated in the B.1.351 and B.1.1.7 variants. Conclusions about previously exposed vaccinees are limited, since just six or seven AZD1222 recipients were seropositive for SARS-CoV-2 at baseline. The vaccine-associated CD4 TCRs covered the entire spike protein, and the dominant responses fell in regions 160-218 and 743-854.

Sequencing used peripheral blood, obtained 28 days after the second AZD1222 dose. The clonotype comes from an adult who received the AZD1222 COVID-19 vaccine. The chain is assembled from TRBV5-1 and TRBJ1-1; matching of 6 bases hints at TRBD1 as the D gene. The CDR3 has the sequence CASSPPQGNTEAFF. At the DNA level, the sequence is TGCGCCAGCAGCCCACCACAGGGAAACACTGAAGCTTTCTTT.